The entry below describes one T cell receptor (beta chain). The PCR had 60 Vbeta and 13 Jbeta primers. Sequencing was performed with immunoSEQ multiplex PCR; in TCRdb, only in-frame clones are kept and a portion is missing. The sample holds hundreds of thousands of clones, 77% seen once. These data come from a study of cytomegalovirus exposure and HLA in healthy donors. The CDR3 has 15 residues. V shed 7 bases, J shed 4 bases, and the junction held 11 bases outside the gene matches. Germline V lookup: CDR1 LNHDA, CDR2 SQIVND (reference sequence). Sampled while nominally healthy, donors likely had unrecorded immune exposures.

The sequence derives from a woman aged 60-75 years in good health and CMV-seropositive. Specimen: PBMCs. The rearrangement links TRBV19 to TRBJ1-1; the match to TRBD1 covers 8 bases. CDR3: CASMQDRERGTEAFF. Here the CDR3 DNA reads TGTGCCAGTATGCAGGACAGGGAGAGAGGCACTGAAGCTTTCTTT.